The 31 T cell receptor beta chains reported below all come from one sample, sequenced in a study of identical twins. TCRdb analysed the 5' RACE reads with MiXCR anew, one entry per CDR3 protein. The repertoire holds approximately 94,000 distinct CDR3 sequences, with 5.9% as singletons. What was sequenced was memory T cells sorted from blood. All receptors come from a woman between 50 and 59 years old in good health.

This clonotype was counted at least ten times. This chain links TRBV29-1 with TRBJ2-7; 7 nucleotides line up with TRBD2. From germline, CDR1 is SQVTM and CDR2 ANQGSEA. CDR3 length equals 12 residues. Trimming at V came to 6 bases and at J to 7 bases, leaving 9 bases not matched to a gene. This CDR3 is CSVLGWGGEQYV. CDR3 coding DNA: TGCAGCGTCCTCGGCTGGGGGGGAGAGCAGTACGTC.

This clonotype showed up many times. The chain combines TRBV5-5 with TRBJ2-1; D remains ambiguous. CDR3 length: 14 residues. Germline lookup yields CDR1 SGHKS and CDR2 YYEKEE (reference sequence). V was clipped by 0 bases and J by 5 bases, with 9 bases between them. CDR3 loop: CASSLAVVDNEQFF. Written as DNA, the CDR3 is TGTGCCAGCAGCTTGGCGGTGGTCGACAATGAGCAGTTCTTC.

This clonotype was counted many times. The gene calls are TRBV29-1 and TRBJ2-5, with D perhaps matching TRBD1 or TRBD2 (6 bases each). This CDR3 spans 12 amino acids. V lost 6 bases and J 3 bases, leaving 11 bases between the germline ends. Per germline, CDR1 SQVTM and CDR2 ANQGSEA. For the CDR3, the DNA is TGCAGCGTAAAAGGGGGGAAAGAGACCCAGTACTTC. As protein: CSVKGGKETQYF.

This clonotype was detected ten times or more. This rearrangement joins TRBV6-6 to TRBJ2-5; D gene ambiguous. There are 11 residues in the CDR3. V shed 0 bases and J shed 5 bases, with 1 base lying between them. Per the germline V gene, CDR1 is MNHNY and CDR2 is SVGAGI (reference sequence). The CDR3 coding sequence is TGTGCCAGCAGTTACTCGGAGACCCAGTACTTC. It translates to CASSYSETQYF.

The chain links TRBV18 to TRBJ1-2; 8 bases line up with TRBD1. Germline lookup yields CDR1 KGHSH and CDR2 LQKENI. The CDR3 is 18 amino acids. After removal of 5 bases from V and 6 bases from J, the junction contained 20 bases not matched to a gene. The CDR3 reads CASSSIRLSSQTGDGYTF. CDR3 coding DNA: TGTGCCAGCTCATCGATTCGGCTTTCATCGCAGACAGGGGATGGCTACACCTTC.

A note on this clonotype: This clone may be a read error of a much larger clone one base away. The gene calls are TRBV20-1 and TRBJ2-1; unclear D gene. CDR3 length equals 13 residues. From germline, CDR1 is DFQATT and CDR2 SNEGSKA (reference sequence). V dropped 6 bases and J dropped 5 bases, with 14 bases sitting between them. In nucleotides, the CDR3 is TGCAGTGCCGCCCAAGCGTACGACAATGAGCAGTTCTTC. Translation: CSAAQAYDNEQFF.

In its sample, this clonotype was seen a few times. The chain is built from TRBV12-3 or TRBV12-4 and TRBJ2-1; D unresolved. Deletions cut 1 base from V and 0 bases from J, with 22 bases between. CDR3 length: 20 amino acids. The CDR3 region has the DNA TGTGCCAGCAGTTTAGATAGGCTTATGAGCCTCAAGAGCTCCTACAATGAGCAGTTCTTC. It specifies CASSLDRLMSLKSSYNEQFF.

In its sample, this clonotype was seen a few times. This may be a read error, as it is one base from a much larger clone. CDR3 DNA: TGTGCTAGCAGCCCCCTGGGGAGGGGCAATGAGCAGTTCTTC. It specifies CASSPLGRGNEQFF. The V and J genes are TRBV7-7 and TRBJ2-1; the match to TRBD2 covers 7 bases. Germline V gives CDR1 SSHAT, CDR2 FNYEAQ (reference sequence). The CDR3 is made up of 14 amino acids.

This clonotype was seen ten or more times. The gene calls are TRBV6-4 and TRBJ2-1, with TRBD2 matching over 14 bases. The CDR3 contains 15 residues. Per germline, CDR1 MRHNA and CDR2 SNTAGT. V gave up 4 bases and J gave up 8 bases; unmatched junction bases: 4. The CDR3 DNA sequence: TGTGCCAGCAGTGCGGGGACTAGCGGGAGTGATGAGCAGTTCTTC. This codes for CASSAGTSGSDEQFF.

As to this clonotype: One junction end disagrees with the germline gene, perhaps due to a read error. The chain employs TRBV7-7 and TRBJ2-1; D unresolved. The CDR3 runs 16 residues. CDR1 is SSHAT, CDR2 FNYEAQ, per germline (reference sequence). The CDR3 sequence: CASSLETGSSYNEQFF. As DNA, the CDR3 is TGTGCTAGCAGCTTAGAGACTGGAAGCTCCTACAATGAGCAGTTCTTC.

This clonotype has ten or more counts. The chain links TRBV3-1 to TRBJ2-7; D is ambiguous. Trimming took 2 bases from V and 2 from J, leaving 10 bases between them. The CDR3 covers 14 residues. In germline, CDR1 is LGHDT, CDR2 YNNKEL (reference sequence). The CDR3 is CASSQSKRTYEQYF. In DNA, the CDR3 is TGTGCCAGCAGCCAATCAAAACGCACCTACGAGCAGTACTTC.

The chain has TRBV2 and TRBJ2-1; 9 nucleotides agree with TRBD2. The CDR3 is 14 amino acids. The germline gives CDR1 SNHLY, CDR2 FYNNEI. Germline trimming cut 3 bases from V and 12 bases from J; bases unmatched to any gene: 9. CDR3 region: CASSDSSGRPGQFF. Written as DNA, the CDR3 is TGTGCCAGCAGTGATAGTAGCGGGAGACCTGGGCAGTTCTTC.

V is TRBV28 and J is TRBJ1-1; a weak D match, TRBD1 (6 bases). The CDR3 totals 15 residues. With 2 bases removed from V and 5 bases from J, the gap between germline ends came to 15 bases. CDR1 MDHEN and CDR2 SYDVKM come from the germline V gene. The CDR3: CASSLTSGADTEAFF. Written as DNA, the CDR3 is TGTGCCAGCAGTTTAACTTCAGGGGCGGATACTGAAGCTTTCTTT.

The chain carries TRBV20-1 and TRBJ2-5, with 10 nucleotides matching TRBD1. The CDR3 totals 15 residues. Per the germline V gene, CDR1 is DFQATT and CDR2 is SNEGSKA (reference sequence). With 4 bases clipped from V and 2 bases from J, the junction kept 7 bases outside the gene matches. The CDR3 DNA reads as TGCAGTGCTAAATCGACAGGGGGCTTGCAAGAGACCCAGTACTTC. It specifies CSAKSTGGLQETQYF.

This clonotype was observed a few times. The chain couples TRBV12-3 or TRBV12-4 to TRBJ1-5, with D possibly matching TRBD1 (5 bases). With 2 bases removed from V and 10 bases from J, the gap between germline ends came to 15 bases. The CDR3 covers 14 residues. CDR3 sequence reads: CASSLRGGGHPQHF. For the CDR3, the DNA is TGTGCCAGCAGTTTAAGGGGCGGGGGTCACCCCCAGCATTTT.

This clonotype was seen at least ten times. Written as DNA, the CDR3 is TGTGCCAGCAGTGAAGCGCGACAGGAGCACTCTGGGGCCAACGTCCTGACTTTC. Its protein is CASSEARQEHSGANVLTF. This chain joins TRBV2 and TRBJ2-6, with D perhaps TRBD1 (6 bases). The CDR3 has 18 amino acids. Germline values: CDR1 SNHLY, CDR2 FYNNEI. Deletions cut 0 bases from V and 0 bases from J, with 12 bases between.

The V gene is TRBV20-1, the J gene TRBJ2-3; no firm D call. V was cut by 8 bases and J by 2 bases, with 17 bases left in between. CDR1 is DFQATT, CDR2 SNEGSKA, per germline (reference sequence). The CDR3 covers 14 residues. CDR3 in amino acids: CSSQPGPVTDTQYF. The DNA for the CDR3 is TGCAGTTCCCAACCGGGCCCCGTCACAGATACGCAGTATTTT.

The genes are TRBV20-1 and TRBJ1-2, with a tentative D call TRBD1 (6 bases). Germline V lookup: CDR1 DFQATT, CDR2 SNEGSKA (reference sequence). This CDR3 has 12 amino acids. Trimming pared 5 bases from V and 2 bases from J, leaving 9 bases between. The CDR3 sequence is CSASQGNYGYTF. The CDR3 DNA is TGCAGTGCTTCTCAGGGGAACTATGGCTACACCTTC.

This clonotype occurred many times. The chain has TRBV7-2 and TRBJ2-1; 9 nucleotides match TRBD2. CDR3 size: 15 residues. CDR1 is SGHTA, CDR2 FQGNSA, per germline. Trimming at V came to 2 bases and at J to 7 bases, leaving 6 bases not matched to a gene. The CDR3 reads CASSLTAGGFNEQFF. The CDR3 DNA is TGTGCCAGCAGCTTAACGGCGGGAGGGTTTAATGAGCAGTTCTTC.

The chain employs TRBV4-2 and TRBJ2-7, with 8 positions matching TRBD1. The CDR3 has 13 residues. Trimming at V came to 0 bases and at J to 6 bases, leaving 1 base not matched to a gene. Germline V gives CDR1 LGHNA, CDR2 YNFKEQ. The DNA of the CDR3 is TGTGCCAGCAGCCAAGACAGGGGGCGCGAGCAGTACGTC. Its protein is CASSQDRGREQYV.

This clonotype appeared a few times. A much more abundant neighbour one base away suggests this may be a read error. V usage is TRBV7-2 and J usage is TRBJ2-3, with TRBD2 matching over 8 bases. V trimming: 6 bases; J trimming: 2 bases; junction bases outside the gene matches: 13. CDR3 length: 17 residues. CDR1 is SGHTA and CDR2 is FQGNSA in the germline V gene. CDR3 residues: CASRSRRTAGVTDTQYF. CDR3 bases: TGTGCCAGCAGGTCCCGACGTACAGCGGGGGTCACAGATACGCAGTATTTT.

This clonotype was recorded at least ten times. The chain is built from TRBV6-4 and TRBJ2-1, with 7 positions matching TRBD2. V lost 6 bases to trimming and J lost 4 bases; unmatched junction nucleotides: 15. Germline V CDR1 and CDR2: MRHNA, SNTAGT. The CDR3 is made up of 17 amino acids. This chain's CDR3 is CASRLAGRGLIYNEQFF. The CDR3 DNA sequence: TGTGCCAGCAGATTAGCGGGTCGGGGGTTAATATACAATGAGCAGTTCTTC.

This clonotype was recorded at least ten times. The genes are TRBV24-1 and TRBJ2-6; D not certain. The germline V and J ends were trimmed by 4 bases and 0 bases, with 6 bases remaining between them. The CDR3 is made up of 15 amino acids. The germline V gene encodes CDR1 KGHDR and CDR2 SFDVKD. CDR3 nucleotide sequence: TGTGCCACCAGTGACCAACACTCTGGGGCCAACGTCCTGACTTTC. Its protein is CATSDQHSGANVLTF.

This clonotype showed up many times. The genes are TRBV6-1 and TRBJ2-7; 9 nucleotides agree with TRBD1. The CDR3 loop spans 15 amino acids. The germline V gene encodes CDR1 MNHNS and CDR2 SASEGT. With V trimmed by 7 bases and J by 4 bases, 11 bases remained unmatched. CDR3 loop: CASTPSGTGKYEQYF. In nucleotides, the CDR3 is TGTGCCAGCACTCCTTCCGGGACAGGGAAATACGAGCAGTACTTC.

Many counts were recorded for this clonotype. The chain employs TRBV20-1 and TRBJ1-6; D perhaps matches TRBD1 (5 bases). The CDR3 has 14 amino acids. The germline V gene encodes CDR1 DFQATT and CDR2 SNEGSKA (reference sequence). V lost 3 bases and J 9 bases, leaving 15 bases between the germline ends. Written as DNA, the CDR3 is TGCAGTGCTAGCCCGGGGCAGATCACTTCACCCCTCCACTTT. Its protein is CSASPGQITSPLHF.

This clonotype was seen a handful of times. The chain employs TRBV30 and TRBJ1-1, with 7 nucleotides matching TRBD1. The ends lost 3 bases at V and 4 bases at J; junction bases unmatched: 11. Looked up from germline, CDR1 is GTSNPN and CDR2 is SVGIG (reference sequence). The CDR3 sequence is 15 residues long. CDR3 region: CAWRAGGPRGTEAFF. The CDR3 DNA follows: TGTGCCTGGAGGGCAGGGGGGCCACGGGGCACTGAAGCTTTCTTT.

The chain combines TRBV2 with TRBJ2-7, with TRBD2 as a possible D gene (5 bases). Germline CDR1 SNHLY, CDR2 FYNNEI. The CDR3 covers 14 residues. V lost 2 bases to trimming and J lost 3 bases, with 11 bases between them. Here the CDR3 reads CASSELGLLYEQYF. The DNA for the CDR3 is TGTGCCAGCAGTGAACTAGGACTCCTCTACGAGCAGTACTTC.

This clonotype was seen many times. The chain links TRBV27 to TRBJ1-1; D is ambiguous. Germline lookup yields CDR1 MNHEY and CDR2 SMNVEV (reference sequence). V dropped 5 bases and J dropped 3 bases, with 19 bases sitting between them. The CDR3 totals 16 residues. DNA for the CDR3: TGTGCCAGCAGTCCGACCGGGCGCAGGAAAGACACTGAAGCTTTCTTT. Protein sequence: CASSPTGRRKDTEAFF.

There are many counts of this clonotype. This rearrangement joins TRBV23-1 to TRBJ2-3; D perhaps matches TRBD2 (5 bases). TRBV23-1 is classed as an ORF, of uncertain function. The V end lost 0 bases, the J end lost 6 bases, and 19 bases lay between the germline ends. The CDR3 contains 17 residues. In nucleotides, the CDR3 is TGCGCCAGCAGTCAATCTATTTGGAGGTCCCGGTGGGATACGCAGTATTTT. It codes for CASSQSIWRSRWDTQYF.

The rearrangement links TRBV25-1 to TRBJ2-1, with 7 positions matching TRBD1. Per germline, CDR1 MGHDK and CDR2 SYGVNS. The CDR3 covers 19 residues. J was trimmed by 0 bases and V by 5 bases; bases with no gene match: 16. CDR3 nucleotides: TGTGCCAGCAGTTCAAAGGGGCATACAGGGGTGAGCTCCTACAATGAGCAGTTCTTC. This gives the protein CASSSKGHTGVSSYNEQFF.

A single count supports this clonotype. The chain links TRBV20-1 to TRBJ2-1; the D is unclear. V shed 3 bases and J shed 5 bases, with 8 bases lying between them. The CDR3 has 12 amino acids. Per the germline V gene, CDR1 is DFQATT and CDR2 is SNEGSKA (reference sequence). The CDR3 sequence is CSASTPNNEQFF. CDR3 nucleotide sequence: TGCAGTGCTAGTACCCCTAACAATGAGCAGTTCTTC.